This TCR beta chain comes out of a study of cytomegalovirus exposure and HLA in healthy donors. Primers included in the PCR were 60 Vbeta and 13 Jbeta primers. TCRdb's table, derived via immunoSEQ multiplex PCR, lists solely in-frame clones and lacks some. This table holds about 100,000 clones, approximately 79% found once. Trimming left V 1 base short and J 3 bases short, with 10 bases between. Germline V gene data show CDR1 as SGHTA and CDR2 as FQGNSA. This CDR3 comprises 15 residues. The rearrangement uses TRBV7-2 and TRBJ1-5; D remains ambiguous. Input material: PBMCs. The TCR sequence derives from a middle-aged woman in good health and CMV-seropositive. CDR3 residues: CASSLEAGPNQPQHF. CDR3 in DNA: TGTGCCAGCAGCTTAGAGGCAGGCCCCAATCAGCCCCAGCATTTT.